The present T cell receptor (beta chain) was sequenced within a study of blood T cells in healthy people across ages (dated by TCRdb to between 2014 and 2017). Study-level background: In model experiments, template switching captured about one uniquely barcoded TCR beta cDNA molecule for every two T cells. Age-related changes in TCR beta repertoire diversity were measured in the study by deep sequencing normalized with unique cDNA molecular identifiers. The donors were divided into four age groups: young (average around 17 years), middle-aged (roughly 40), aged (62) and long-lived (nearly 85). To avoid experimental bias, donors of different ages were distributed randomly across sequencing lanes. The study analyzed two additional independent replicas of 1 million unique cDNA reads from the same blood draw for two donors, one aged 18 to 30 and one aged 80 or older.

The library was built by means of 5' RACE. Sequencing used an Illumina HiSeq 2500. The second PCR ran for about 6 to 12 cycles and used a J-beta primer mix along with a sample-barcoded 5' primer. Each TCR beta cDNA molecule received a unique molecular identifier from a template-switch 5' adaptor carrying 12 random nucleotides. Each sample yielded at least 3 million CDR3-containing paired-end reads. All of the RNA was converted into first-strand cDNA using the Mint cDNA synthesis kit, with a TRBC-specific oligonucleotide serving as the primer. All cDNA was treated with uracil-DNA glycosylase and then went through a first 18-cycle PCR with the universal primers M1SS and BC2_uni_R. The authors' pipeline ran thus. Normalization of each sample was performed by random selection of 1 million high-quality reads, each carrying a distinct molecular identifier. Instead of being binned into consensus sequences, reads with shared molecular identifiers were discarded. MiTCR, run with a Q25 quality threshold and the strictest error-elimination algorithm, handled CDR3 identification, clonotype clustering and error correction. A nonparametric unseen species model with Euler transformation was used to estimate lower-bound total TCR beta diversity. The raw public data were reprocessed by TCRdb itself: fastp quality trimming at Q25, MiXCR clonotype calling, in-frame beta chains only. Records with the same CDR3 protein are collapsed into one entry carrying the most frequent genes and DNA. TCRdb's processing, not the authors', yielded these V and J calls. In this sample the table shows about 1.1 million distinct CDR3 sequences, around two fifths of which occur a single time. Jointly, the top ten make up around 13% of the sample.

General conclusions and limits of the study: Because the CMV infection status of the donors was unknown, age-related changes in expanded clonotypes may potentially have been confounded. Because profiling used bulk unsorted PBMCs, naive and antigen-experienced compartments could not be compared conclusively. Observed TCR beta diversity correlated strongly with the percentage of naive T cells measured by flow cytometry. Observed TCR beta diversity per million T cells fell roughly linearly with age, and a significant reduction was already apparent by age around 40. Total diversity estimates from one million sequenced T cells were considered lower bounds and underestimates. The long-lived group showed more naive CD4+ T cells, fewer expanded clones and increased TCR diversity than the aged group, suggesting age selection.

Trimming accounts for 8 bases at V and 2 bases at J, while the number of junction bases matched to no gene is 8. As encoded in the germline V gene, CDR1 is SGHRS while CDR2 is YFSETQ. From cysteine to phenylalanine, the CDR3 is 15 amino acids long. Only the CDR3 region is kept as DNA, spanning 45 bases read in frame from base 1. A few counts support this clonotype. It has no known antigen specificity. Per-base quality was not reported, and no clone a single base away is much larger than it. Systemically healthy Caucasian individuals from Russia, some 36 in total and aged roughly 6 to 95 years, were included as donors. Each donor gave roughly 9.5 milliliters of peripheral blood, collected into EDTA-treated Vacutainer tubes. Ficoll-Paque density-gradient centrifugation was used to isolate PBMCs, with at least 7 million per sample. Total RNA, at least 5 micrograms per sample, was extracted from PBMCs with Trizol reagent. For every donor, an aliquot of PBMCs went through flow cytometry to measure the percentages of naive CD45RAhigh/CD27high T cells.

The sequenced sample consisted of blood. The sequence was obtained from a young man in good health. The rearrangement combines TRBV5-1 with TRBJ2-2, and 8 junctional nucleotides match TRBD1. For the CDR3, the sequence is CASQGQVKNTGELFF. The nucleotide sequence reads TGCGCCAGTCAGGGACAGGTGAAAAACACCGGGGAGCTGTTTTTT.